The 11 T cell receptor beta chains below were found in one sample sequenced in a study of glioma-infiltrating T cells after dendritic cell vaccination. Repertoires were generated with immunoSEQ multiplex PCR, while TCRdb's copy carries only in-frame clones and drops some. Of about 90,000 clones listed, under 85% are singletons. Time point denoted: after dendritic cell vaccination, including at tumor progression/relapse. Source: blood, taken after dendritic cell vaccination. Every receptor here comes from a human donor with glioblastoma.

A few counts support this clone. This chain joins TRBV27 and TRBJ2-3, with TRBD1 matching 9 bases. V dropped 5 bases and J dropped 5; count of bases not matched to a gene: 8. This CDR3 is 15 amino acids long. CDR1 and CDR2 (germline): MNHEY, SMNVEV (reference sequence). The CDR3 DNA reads TGTGCCAGCAGTCCTTATCGGGACAGGGAAGATACGCAGTATTTT. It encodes CASSPYRDREDTQYF.

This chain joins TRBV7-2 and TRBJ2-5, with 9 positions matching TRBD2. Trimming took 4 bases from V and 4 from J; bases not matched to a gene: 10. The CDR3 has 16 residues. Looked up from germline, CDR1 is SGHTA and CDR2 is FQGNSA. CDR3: CASSSRASGDGETQYF. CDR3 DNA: TGTGCCAGCAGCTCCAGGGCTAGCGGGGACGGAGAGACCCAGTACTTC.

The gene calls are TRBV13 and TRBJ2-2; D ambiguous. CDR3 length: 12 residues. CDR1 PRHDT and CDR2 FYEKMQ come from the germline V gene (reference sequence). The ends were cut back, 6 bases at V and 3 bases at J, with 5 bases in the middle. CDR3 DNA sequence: TGTGCCAGCAGTCTCGACACCGGGGAGCTGTTTTTT. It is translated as CASSLDTGELFF.

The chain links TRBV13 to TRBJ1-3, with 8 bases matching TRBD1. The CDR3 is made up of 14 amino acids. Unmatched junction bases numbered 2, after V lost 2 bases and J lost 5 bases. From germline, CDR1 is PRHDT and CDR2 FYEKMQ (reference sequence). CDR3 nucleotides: TGTGCCAGCAGCTTACAGGGGGCTAGAAACACCATATATTTT. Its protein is CASSLQGARNTIYF. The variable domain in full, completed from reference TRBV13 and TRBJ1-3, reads AAGVIQSPRHLIKEKRETATLKCYPIPRHDTVYWYQQGPGQDPQFLISFYEKMQSDKGSIPDRFSAQQFSDYHSELNMSSLELGDSALYFCASSLQGARNTIYFGEGSWLTVV.

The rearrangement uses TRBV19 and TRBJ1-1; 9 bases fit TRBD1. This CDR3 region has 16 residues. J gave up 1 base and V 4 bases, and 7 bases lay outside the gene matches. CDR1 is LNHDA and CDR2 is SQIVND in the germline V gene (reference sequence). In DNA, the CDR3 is TGTGCCAGTAGTAACCGGGGACAGGGACAGAACACTGAAGCTTTCTTT. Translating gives CASSNRGQGQNTEAFF.

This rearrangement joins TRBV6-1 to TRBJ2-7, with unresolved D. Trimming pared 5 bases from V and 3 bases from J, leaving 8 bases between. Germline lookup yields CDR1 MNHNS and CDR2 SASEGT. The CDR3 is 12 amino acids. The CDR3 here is CASSTQLYEQYF. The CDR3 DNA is TGTGCCAGCAGTACGCAACTCTACGAGCAGTACTTC.

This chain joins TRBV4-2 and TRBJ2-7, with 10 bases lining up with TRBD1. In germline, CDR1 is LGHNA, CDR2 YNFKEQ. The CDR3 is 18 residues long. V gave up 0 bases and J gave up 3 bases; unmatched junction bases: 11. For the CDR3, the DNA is TGTGCCAGCAGCCAAGACACTTCCCGACAGGGGGCGGGCTACGAGCAGTACTTC. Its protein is CASSQDTSRQGAGYEQYF.

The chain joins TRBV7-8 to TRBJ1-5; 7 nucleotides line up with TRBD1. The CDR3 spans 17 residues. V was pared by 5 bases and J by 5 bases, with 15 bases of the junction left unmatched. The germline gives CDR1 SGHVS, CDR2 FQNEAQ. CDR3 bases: TGTGCCAGCAGCCCCCGCCAGGGGGGCTCTTTGGATCAGCCCCAGCATTTT. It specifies CASSPRQGGSLDQPQHF.

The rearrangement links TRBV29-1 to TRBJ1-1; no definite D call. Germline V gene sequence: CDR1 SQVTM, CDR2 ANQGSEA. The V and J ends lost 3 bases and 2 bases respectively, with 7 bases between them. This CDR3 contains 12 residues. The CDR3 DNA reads TGCAGCGTTGAGAGAGATAACACTGAAGCTTTCTTT. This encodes CSVERDNTEAFF.

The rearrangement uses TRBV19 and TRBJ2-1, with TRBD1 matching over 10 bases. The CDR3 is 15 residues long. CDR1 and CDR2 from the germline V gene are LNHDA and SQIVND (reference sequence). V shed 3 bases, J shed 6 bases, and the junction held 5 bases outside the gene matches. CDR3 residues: CASSIDRGLFNEQFF. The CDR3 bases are TGTGCCAGTAGTATCGACAGGGGGCTATTCAATGAGCAGTTCTTC.

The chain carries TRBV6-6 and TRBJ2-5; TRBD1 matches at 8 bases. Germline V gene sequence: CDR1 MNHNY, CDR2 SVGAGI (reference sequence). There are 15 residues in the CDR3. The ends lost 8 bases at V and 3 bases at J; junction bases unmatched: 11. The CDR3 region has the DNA TGTGCCAGCGGCACCCCAACAGGGGGAAAAGAGACCCAGTACTTC. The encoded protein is CASGTPTGGKETQYF.